This T cell receptor beta chain was obtained from a study of cytomegalovirus exposure and HLA in healthy donors. Study overall: In a later analysis, it was reported that the 110 or so validation repertoires had been produced on the same platform as the 550 to 700 repertoires belonging to the first cohort. Study-wide results and limits: A later analysis found first-cohort TCR clusters tended to co-occur in the approximately 110 validation repertoires. Rarity characterized most TCR sequences, yet some public TCRs appeared in many donors.

The method was immunoSEQ multiplex PCR; TCRdb's version includes in-frame clones alone and lacks a portion of them. Here the sample spans around 240,000 clones, 90% being singletons. The CDR3 sequence is 16 residues long. CDR1 and CDR2 (germline): ENHRY, SYGVKD. Unmatched junction bases numbered 5, after V lost 4 bases and J lost 5 bases. The donors were part of the validation cohort, which consisted of some 120 subjects and was separate from the first cohort of several hundred subjects. This clone has just one count. Its antigen is unidentified. This sequence was found in a woman aged 18-29 years in good health and CMV-seronegative. The sequenced sample consisted of PBMCs. The chain recombines TRBV10-3 with TRBJ2-5, with 15 bases lining up with TRBD2. The CDR3 loop reads CAISGTSGGAGETQYF. CDR3 coding DNA: TGTGCCATCAGTGGGACTAGCGGGGGGGCAGGGGAGACCCAGTACTTC.